Below are 5 T cell receptor beta chains sequenced from a single sample in a study of post-analysis software for immune sequencing data (dated by TCRdb to between 2014 and 2017). Findings and caveats that apply to the study as a whole: Patients showed significantly higher frequencies than controls for five TRBV segments, among them TRBV5-6, TRBV5-1 and TRBV20-1.

Library method: PCR. The sample was run on an Illumina HiSeq 2500. Unique molecular identifiers were incorporated into TCR beta cDNA libraries to reduce PCR and sequencing biases. TCRdb ran its own pipeline on the public reads, namely fastp trimming at Q25 and MiXCR clone calling, and kept in-frame beta chains. All rows with the same CDR3 protein become a single entry with the most common DNA and genes. The sample table records over 250,000 distinct CDR3 sequences; 30% to 45% of these occur just once. The ten most abundant clones make up 4% to 6% of the sample. Their recognized antigens are unknown. The sequencing input was blood. All receptors derive from a girl aged 5 to 17 with multiple sclerosis.

The rearrangement uses TRBV12-3 or TRBV12-4 and TRBJ2-1; TRBD2 aligns across 16 bases. The CDR3 loop spans 15 amino acids. V trimming: 6 bases; J trimming: 9 bases; junction bases outside the gene matches: 5. CDR3 loop: CASRDGTSGRGEQFF. Here the CDR3 DNA reads TGTGCCAGCAGAGACGGGACTAGCGGGAGGGGTGAGCAGTTCTTC.

The V gene is TRBV5-1, the J gene TRBJ2-3; possibly TRBD1 for D (6 bases). The length of the CDR3 is 15 residues. Germline values: CDR1 SGHRS, CDR2 YFSETQ. With 4 bases removed from V and 0 bases from J, the gap between germline ends came to 12 bases. The CDR3 DNA reads as TGCGCCAGCAGCATCCGACAGGACAGCACAGATACGCAGTATTTT. It is translated as CASSIRQDSTDTQYF.

This clonotype was recorded many times. V usage is TRBV4-2 and J usage is TRBJ2-3, with D possibly matching TRBD2 (5 bases). This CDR3 contains 13 residues. Trimming removed 3 bases from V and 6 bases from J, with 10 bases in between. CDR1 and CDR2 from the germline V gene are LGHNA and YNFKEQ. The CDR3, as DNA: TGTGCCAGCAGCCATGGACTCCGGGATACGCAGTATTTT. Translation gives CASSHGLRDTQYF.

The gene calls are TRBV5-1 and TRBJ1-3; D is ambiguous. V lost 0 bases to trimming and J lost 2 bases, with 6 bases between them. This CDR3 has 14 residues. Germline CDR1 is SGHRS and CDR2 is YFSETQ. The CDR3 DNA reads as TGCGCCAGCAGCTTGGACGGGGCTGGAAACACCATATATTTT. Translation: CASSLDGAGNTIYF.

This clonotype was seen repeatedly, ten times or more. V gene TRBV10-2 combines with J gene TRBJ2-3; D gene unclear. Trimming stripped 4 bases from V and 11 bases from J, with 13 bases between. The CDR3 is 12 residues long. Germline V gives CDR1 WSHSY, CDR2 SAAADI. The CDR3 DNA is TGCGCCAGCAGTGCGGACCCGTTAAGGCAGTATTTT. Protein: CASSADPLRQYF.